This T cell receptor beta chain is drawn from a study of CD8+CD57+ T cells in acquired aplastic anemia. The CDR3 is made up of 16 amino acids. Trimming shortened V by 5 bases and J by 3 bases, and 16 bases separated the two germline ends. Germline lookup yields CDR1 MNHEY and CDR2 SVGAGI. TCR beta VDJ and CDR3 were profiled, and genomic DNA was the template. TCRdb called the reads again in MiXCR, with one record for every CDR3 protein. The repertoire consists of some 200,000 distinct CDR3 sequences, with roughly 45% occurring once and the leading ten covering 15% to 20%. CD8+CD57+ cell expansion, shown by flow cytometry, had occurred in the patients selected for sequencing. This clonotype was counted at least ten times.

This rearrangement joins TRBV6-5 to TRBJ2-2; a weak D match, TRBD1 (6 bases). The source of this sequence is a human donor with aplastic anemia. The sample consisted of sorted CD4+, CD8+, or CD8+CD57+ T cells (not recorded which) from PBMCs. DNA for the CDR3: TGTGCCAGCAGTGATTCGAAGGCAGGGGACACCGGGGAGCTGTTTTTT. Its translation is CASSDSKAGDTGELFF.